This entry is about one T cell receptor (beta chain). Its antigen is unknown. The data stem from a study of shared clonotypes between healthy human individuals. Study-wide points: A limitation of the genetic and exposure-history diversity represented arose from few donors. Approximately 5.4% of naive CD4 clonotypes were common to several donors. Memory subsets had estimated richness that was generally smaller than that of naive subsets.

The CDR3 is made up of 16 amino acids. The J segment lost 5 bases and the V segment lost 7 bases, leaving 9 bases of the junction unmatched. Germline V gene data show CDR1 as ENHRY and CDR2 as SYGVKD. Some clones are missing from TCRdb's copy, which holds only in-frame ones; the method was immunoSEQ multiplex PCR. This table holds millions of clones, 95% found once. This clonotype was obtained from a man aged 18-30 years in good health. J is TRBJ2-5 and V is TRBV10-3, with TRBD2 matching 14 bases. Sequenced input: naive CD4+ T cells sorted from blood. Subset specified: CD45RA+ positively selected. CDR3 sequence (DNA): TGTGCCATCACCTCGACTAGCGGGGGGGCTTGGGAGACCCAGTACTTC. Translation gives CAITSTSGGAWETQYF.